A selection of T cell receptor beta chains follows, all from one sample in a study of cytomegalovirus exposure and HLA in healthy donors. Libraries were prepared by immunoSEQ multiplex PCR; TCRdb keeps only in-frame clonotypes and omits some of them. This table has about 56,000 clones, over 85% appearing once. What was sequenced was PBMCs. The receptors were sampled from a woman aged 18 to 35 in good health and CMV-seronegative. The conserved cysteine and the conserved F or W are not part of the CDR3 here. A D gene is named only where the DNA matches it firmly.

v_call d_call cdr3_aa
TRBV19 NA ASSRRQGISNQPQH
TRBV5-1 NA ASSEGGIFLETQY
TRBV9 TRBD1 ASSPNWDRGSGNTIY
TRBV6-1 NA ASSDGTSGTDTQY
TRBV9 NA ASSFGQSNQPQH
TRBV5-6 NA ASSLLRSRTKGIEKLF
TRBV19 NA ASSIRRVFDNEQF
TRBV2 TRBD1 ASSEGTGGEKLF
TRBV5-1 NA ASSFSGKETQY
TRBV15 NA ATSTRLGSTDTQY
TRBV6-5 NA ASSYLGGRGQPQH
TRBV5-1 NA ASSLSRDTEAF
TRBV2 TRBD1 ASSPDRGADTQY
TRBV7-9 TRBD1 ASSYLTGATYEQY
TRBV18 TRBD2 ASCRLAHAGELF
TRBV5-4 TRBD1 ASSRDRLTEAF
TRBV4-3 NA ASSQQGDTDTQY
TRBV7-9 TRBD1 ASSPRDRGLGEQF
TRBV5-1 NA ASSTHRGEGNTEAF
TRBV11-3 TRBD2 ASETSGSYEQF
TRBV9 NA ASSVRGISGNTIY
TRBV7-9 TRBD1 ASSSGQGGLSNSPLH
TRBV6-5 NA ASSFFWASSTDTQY
TRBV7-2 TRBD2 ASSLDGTSGSGTQY
TRBV9 TRBD1 ASSGSSQGAQETQY
TRBV5-4 TRBD1 ASSIRDRGEKLF
TRBV2 TRBD1 ASSPRTGSNTEAF
TRBV7-8 TRBD1 ASSLARGQSLTNYGYT
TRBV28 TRBD1 ASSLHRGGTEAF
TRBV2 NA ASSVGVSYYGYT
TRBV4-2 NA ASSQGGVVNGYT
TRBV5-5 TRBD1 ASSLSLDRVEKLF
TRBV5-8 NA ASSRDNGETQY
TRBV4-1 TRBD1 ASTDRAPNEKLF
TRBV5-1 TRBD1 ASSLGQGGHGYT
TRBV5-6 TRBD1 ASSGAQGALGEAF
TRBV7-9 NA ASSLIRTEAF
TRBV10-2 NA ASSESGYNEQF
TRBV7-5 NA VQASFCGNYGYT
TRBV29-1 NA SVEVGNTIY
TRBV11-3 NA ASSLGQNTEAF
TRBV6-4 NA ASSEGGAEYNEQF
TRBV18 TRBD1 ASSPQQGANTEAF
TRBV7-2 TRBD1 ASSFGSWDSLYEQY
TRBV5-8 NA ASSLSPGSYEQY
TRBV6-5 NA ASSYSIFSGYT
TRBV18 TRBD2 ASSPRPSGGEHNEQF
TRBV19 NA ASSMAGITYEQY
TRBV7-8 NA ASSLAQRSIGGNEQF